These 31 T cell receptor beta chains came from one sample sequenced in a study of long-term antiretroviral therapy in people with HIV (dated by TCRdb to between 2021 and 2022). The immunoSEQ hsTCRB v3.0 assay was used at survey level resolution for TRB variable region sequencing. Entries here come from immuneACCESS through TCRdb and include only in-frame sequences with V and J called. Some clones fail to appear in such tables; in the studies checked, an unresolved V gene covers under half of the shortfall, and the cause of the remainder is unknown. The sample records about 35,000 clones, approximately 85% of which are singletons. Roughly a tenth of the sample lies in the top ten. This specimen consisted of unsorted PBMCs, obtained 2.2 years after starting antiretroviral therapy. The receptors were sampled from a man between 18 and 29 years old with HIV.

The chain joins TRBV7-8 to TRBJ1-6; possible D gene TRBD1, 5 bases. V lost 1 base, J lost 8 bases, and 18 bases lay in between. Germline lookup yields CDR1 SGHVS and CDR2 FQNEAQ. The CDR3 covers 17 residues. CDR3 bases: TGTGCCAGCAGCTTAGGAACGGAGTGGGGCTTGGATTCACCCCTCCACTTT. Amino acids: CASSLGTEWGLDSPLHF.

This sequence joins TRBV30 and TRBJ1-1, with 8 bases aligning to TRBD1. Germline loops: CDR1 GTSNPN, CDR2 SVGIG (reference sequence). The CDR3 runs to 13 residues. J gave up 7 bases and V 5 bases, and 9 bases lay outside the gene matches. The DNA of the CDR3 is TGTGCCTGGGGAGGACAGGGCACTCTTGAAGCTTTCTTT. Translated, it gives CAWGGQGTLEAFF.

The chain is built from TRBV19 and TRBJ2-3, with 9 bases identical to TRBD2. CDR1 and CDR2 from the germline V gene are LNHDA and SQIVND (reference sequence). J was trimmed by 12 bases and V by 6 bases; bases with no gene match: 10. The CDR3 is 13 amino acids. In DNA form, the CDR3 reads TGTGCCAGTAGCGGACAGCGGGGGGCCGCTCAGTATTTT. This encodes CASSGQRGAAQYF. The entire variable domain, with the rest obtained from reference TRBV19 and TRBJ2-3, is as follows: DGGITQSPKYLFRKEGQNVTLSCEQNLNHDAMYWYRQDPGQGLRLIYYSQIVNDFQKGDIAEGYSVSREKKESFPLTVTSAQKNPTAFYLCASSGQRGAAQYFGPGTRLTVL.

This chain connects TRBV5-1 to TRBJ1-1; D remains ambiguous. V dropped 6 bases and J dropped 0 bases, with 15 bases sitting between them. The CDR3 runs to 15 residues. Germline V gives CDR1 SGHRS, CDR2 YFSETQ. Here the CDR3 reads CASNLLGDMNTEAFF. CDR3 nucleotide sequence: TGCGCCAGCAACCTCCTGGGAGATATGAACACTGAAGCTTTCTTT.

The chain couples TRBV7-6 to TRBJ2-2; perhaps TRBD2 as D (5 bases). The V gene lost 1 base and the J gene lost 3 bases, with 15 bases spanning the gap. The CDR3 is made up of 17 amino acids. The germline V gene has CDR1 SGHVS and CDR2 FNYEAQ. The CDR3: CASSLVTGGGYTGELFF. CDR3 coding DNA: TGTGCCAGCAGCTTAGTTACTGGAGGAGGATACACCGGGGAGCTGTTTTTT. Together with reference TRBV7-6 and TRBJ2-2, the CDR3 gives the full variable domain: GAGVSQSPRYKVTKRGQDVALRCDPISGHVSLYWYRQALGQGPEFLTYFNYEAQQDKSGLPNDRFSAERPEGSISTLTIQRTEQRDSAMYRCASSLVTGGGYTGELFFGEGSRLTVL.

This clone turned up a few times. The chain uses TRBV4-1 and TRBJ1-2, with a possible D match to TRBD1 (6 bases). Germline loops: CDR1 MGHRA, CDR2 YSYEKL. The CDR3 length is 14 residues. Trimming took off 1 base at V and 7 bases at J, with 13 bases between the two ends. The CDR3: CASSQVGAGLGYTF. The CDR3 DNA reads TGCGCCAGCAGCCAAGTGGGGGCAGGGCTTGGCTACACCTTC.

The V call is TRBV6-1, the J call TRBJ1-5; 10 nucleotides line up with TRBD1. The CDR3 runs to 15 residues. The V segment lost 10 bases and the J segment 8 bases; nucleotides outside the gene matches: 14. Germline V CDR1 and CDR2: MNHNS, SASEGT. The CDR3 DNA sequence: TGTGCCACCGGGACAGGGGACATTGGGGCGGAGCCCCAGCATTTT. Translation: CATGTGDIGAEPQHF.

The chain links TRBV7-9 to TRBJ2-5; D possibly corresponds to TRBD2 (5 bases). The CDR3 length is 15 residues. Trimming cost V 4 bases and J 3 bases, with 15 bases left between them. Germline V CDR1 and CDR2: SEHNR, FQNEAQ (reference sequence). The CDR3 loop is CASSSGVSSEETQYF. The CDR3 DNA reads as TGTGCCAGCAGCTCCGGGGTTTCCAGTGAAGAGACCCAGTACTTC. Looking up the rest from reference TRBV7-9 and TRBJ2-5 gives the full variable domain: DTGVSQNPRHKITKRGQNVTFRCDPISEHNRLYWYRQTLGQGPEFLTYFQNEAQLEKSRLLSDRFSAERPKGSFSTLEIQRTEQGDSAMYLCASSSGVSSEETQYFGPGTRLLVL.

This rearrangement joins TRBV7-2 to TRBJ2-7; 8 nucleotides match TRBD1. The V segment lost 0 bases and the J segment 4 bases; nucleotides outside the gene matches: 8. From germline, CDR1 is SGHTA and CDR2 FQGNSA. This CDR3 spans 16 amino acids. The CDR3 reads CASSLAATGVLYEQYF. The DNA of the CDR3 is TGTGCCAGCAGCTTAGCAGCGACAGGGGTACTGTACGAGCAGTACTTC.

The gene calls are TRBV11-3 and TRBJ2-3; 11 nucleotides agree with TRBD2. CDR3 size: 15 residues. Per germline, CDR1 SGHNT and CDR2 YENEEA. V lost 5 bases, J lost 6 bases, and 7 bases stayed unmatched. CDR3 DNA sequence: TGTGCCAGCAGCCTCATAGCGGGGGGGCGGGATACGCAGTATTTT. It specifies CASSLIAGGRDTQYF.

The chain combines TRBV7-3 with TRBJ2-3; no definite D call. The CDR3 runs 15 residues. The V and J ends lost 3 bases and 0 bases respectively, with 10 bases between them. From germline, CDR1 is SGHTA and CDR2 FQGTGA. The CDR3 here is CASSFSVGSTDTQYF. CDR3 nucleotide sequence: TGTGCCAGCAGCTTTTCAGTTGGCAGCACAGATACGCAGTATTTT.

This chain joins TRBV6-6 and TRBJ1-3; D ambiguous. CDR1 is MNHNY, CDR2 SVGAGI, per germline (reference sequence). The V end lost 7 bases, the J end lost 8 bases, and 15 bases lay between the germline ends. The CDR3 runs 13 residues. The CDR3 protein is CASNHGSGDTIYF. CDR3 DNA: TGTGCCAGCAATCACGGGTCTGGGGACACCATATATTTT.

The chain carries TRBV30 and TRBJ2-5; D not certain. The last part of the DNA fits TRBJ2-7 better; the J call may be wrong. Germline loops: CDR1 GTSNPN, CDR2 SVGIG (reference sequence). CDR3 length: 11 amino acids. CDR3 DNA sequence: TGTGCCTGGATGTCCGGGCGCGAGCAGTACTTC. Residues: CAWMSGREQYF.

V usage is TRBV30 and J usage is TRBJ1-1; TRBD1 might be the D (6 bases). Germline CDR1 and CDR2: GTSNPN and SVGIG (reference sequence). The ends were cut back, 4 bases at V and 5 bases at J, with 8 bases in the middle. The CDR3 consists of 11 residues. The CDR3 here is CAWKGGTEAFF. As DNA, the CDR3 is TGTGCCTGGAAGGGGGGGACTGAAGCTTTCTTT.

The genes are TRBV7-8 and TRBJ1-5; D gene ambiguous. The CDR3 is made up of 13 amino acids. V was cut by 1 base and J by 4 bases, with 5 bases left in between. CDR1 and CDR2 from the germline V gene are SGHVS and FQNEAQ. CDR3 amino acids: CASSLEPNQPQHF. CDR3 DNA sequence: TGTGCCAGCAGCTTAGAACCGAATCAGCCCCAGCATTTT. Complete variable domain (other parts from reference TRBV7-8 and TRBJ1-5): GAGVSQSPRYKVAKRGQDVALRCDPISGHVSLFWYQQALGQGPEFLTYFQNEAQLDKSGLPSDRFFAERPEGSVSTLKIQRTQQEDSAVYLCASSLEPNQPQHFGDGTRLSIL.

The chain uses TRBV30 and TRBJ1-2, with TRBD1 matching 7 bases. Per the germline V gene, CDR1 is GTSNPN and CDR2 is SVGIG (reference sequence). This CDR3 contains 12 residues. Trimming removed 3 bases from V and 8 bases from J; junction bases left unmatched: 6. CDR3 protein: CAWRDRRPGYTF. In DNA form, the CDR3 reads TGTGCCTGGAGGGACAGGCGTCCCGGCTACACCTTC. Complete variable domain (other parts from reference TRBV30 and TRBJ1-2): SQTIHQWPATLVQPVGSPLSLECTVEGTSNPNLYWYRQAAGRGLQLLFYSVGIGQISSEVPQNLSASRPQDRQFILSSKKLLLSDSGFYLCAWRDRRPGYTFGSGTRLTVV.

The rearrangement links TRBV7-2 to TRBJ1-1; D gene ambiguous. Germline-derived CDR1 and CDR2 are SGHTA and FQGNSA. V lost 2 bases and J lost 2, with 6 bases in between. The CDR3 runs 13 residues. Here the CDR3 reads CASSLLRNTEAFF. The CDR3 nucleotides are TGTGCCAGCAGCTTACTGAGAAACACTGAAGCTTTCTTT.

V is TRBV5-1 and J is TRBJ2-5; 13 bases are shared with TRBD2. The CDR3 length is 16 residues. With 3 bases clipped from V and 5 bases from J, the junction kept 7 bases outside the gene matches. CDR1 and CDR2 from the germline V gene are SGHRS and YFSETQ. The CDR3 region is CASSSGTSGAHETQYF. The CDR3 bases are TGCGCCAGCAGCTCGGGGACTAGCGGGGCCCATGAGACCCAGTACTTC. The whole variable domain, remainder taken from reference TRBV5-1 and TRBJ2-5, is KAGVTQTPRYLIKTRGQQVTLSCSPISGHRSVSWYQQTPGQGLQFLFEYFSETQRNKGNFPGRFSGRQFSNSRSEMNVSTLELGDSALYLCASSSGTSGAHETQYFGPGTRLLVL.

The J gene is TRBJ1-2, the V gene TRBV7-3; 8 positions match TRBD1. Germline CDR1 SGHTA, CDR2 FQGTGA. Trimming removed 5 bases from V and 8 bases from J; junction bases left unmatched: 7. The CDR3 sequence is 13 residues long. The CDR3 bases are TGTGCCAGCAGCGTTACAGGGGGTGGCGGCTACACCTTC. This codes for CASSVTGGGGYTF.

This clone was picked up a small number of times. This chain uses TRBV30 with TRBJ1-5; D call uncertain. V was clipped by 5 bases and J by 2 bases, with 7 bases between them. The germline gives CDR1 GTSNPN, CDR2 SVGIG (reference sequence). CDR3 length equals 12 residues. The DNA of the CDR3 is TGTGCCTGGGATCATGGCAATCAGCCCCAGCATTTT. Translated: CAWDHGNQPQHF. Combining the CDR3 with reference TRBV30 and TRBJ1-5 gives the whole variable domain SQTIHQWPATLVQPVGSPLSLECTVEGTSNPNLYWYRQAAGRGLQLLFYSVGIGQISSEVPQNLSASRPQDRQFILSSKKLLLSDSGFYLCAWDHGNQPQHFGDGTRLSIL.

This clone has only one observation. The chain has TRBV7-3 and TRBJ2-7; D may match TRBD1 or TRBD2 (5 bases each). The CDR3 is 14 amino acids. The germline CDR1 and CDR2 sequences are SGHTA and FQGTGA. Between the trimmed V and J ends, which lost 5 bases and 3 bases, there was a span of 14 bases. CDR3 nucleotides: TGTGCCAGCAGCAGCAGAGGGGAGAACTACGAGCAGTACTTC. Its translation: CASSSRGENYEQYF.

The chain joins TRBV4-1 to TRBJ2-2; D might be TRBD2 (6 bases). The CDR3 has 15 residues. From germline, CDR1 is MGHRA and CDR2 YSYEKL. V was trimmed by 1 base and J by 5 bases, leaving 11 bases between them. The DNA of the CDR3 is TGCGCCAGCAGCCAAGGGTACGGGAGAACCGGGGAGCTGTTTTTT. This sequence encodes CASSQGYGRTGELFF.

The chain recombines TRBV5-5 with TRBJ1-4, with D unresolved. The V end was cut by 5 bases, the J end by 8 bases, with 10 bases between. This CDR3 has 12 amino acids. CDR1 is SGHKS and CDR2 is YYEKEE in the germline V gene (reference sequence). The CDR3 spells CASSRPGEKLFF. In nucleotides, the CDR3 is TGTGCCAGCAGTCGCCCGGGGGAAAAACTGTTTTTT. Together with reference TRBV5-5 and TRBJ1-4, the CDR3 gives the full variable domain: DAGVTQSPTHLIKTRGQQVTLRCSPISGHKSVSWYQQVLGQGPQFIFQYYEKEERGRGNFPDRFSARQFPNYSSELNVNALLLGDSALYLCASSRPGEKLFFGSGTQLSVL.

CDR3 in DNA: TGTGCCAGCAGTCTCGCCGGGGAGCTGTTTTTT. Protein: CASSLAGELFF. This chain links TRBV28 with TRBJ2-2; D uncertain. The CDR3 spans 11 residues. The V gene lost 5 bases and the J gene lost 6 bases, with 4 bases spanning the gap. Germline V gene sequence: CDR1 MDHEN, CDR2 SYDVKM.

The chain carries TRBV30 and TRBJ1-5; 8 bases are shared with TRBD1. The germline CDR1 and CDR2 sequences are GTSNPN and SVGIG (reference sequence). Unmatched junction bases numbered 6, after V lost 7 bases and J lost 1 base. The CDR3 has 14 residues. This CDR3 reads CAFQGAASNQPQHF. For the CDR3, the DNA is TGTGCCTTCCAGGGGGCAGCGAGCAATCAGCCCCAGCATTTT.

The CDR3 spells CASSHPTGGEQFF. CDR3 DNA: TGTGCCAGCAGCCATCCCACAGGGGGCGAGCAGTTCTTC. The chain recombines TRBV11-3 with TRBJ2-1; TRBD1 agrees at 9 bases. V was pared by 5 bases and J by 10 bases, with 6 bases of the junction left unmatched. The germline CDR1 and CDR2 sequences are SGHNT and YENEEA. This CDR3 contains 13 residues.

This clone was counted only a few times. The chain couples TRBV7-9 to TRBJ1-2; D possibly corresponds to TRBD1 (5 bases). The CDR3 contains 15 residues. Germline loops: CDR1 SEHNR, CDR2 FQNEAQ (reference sequence). Deletions cut 5 bases from V and 5 bases from J, with 18 bases between. The CDR3 DNA sequence: TGTGCCAGCAGCCTCTCTTCGACAGCGATATATGGCTACACCTTC. This sequence encodes CASSLSSTAIYGYTF.

The chain carries TRBV6-1 and TRBJ2-7, with 8 nucleotides matching TRBD2. This CDR3 has 17 amino acids. V lost 8 bases and J lost 4; bases outside the gene matches: 19. Germline CDR1 is MNHNS and CDR2 is SASEGT. Here the CDR3 DNA reads TGTGCCAGCGGTGCTGCGAGACGGGGGGGGGCCCTATACGAGCAGTACTTC. It codes for CASGAARRGGALYEQYF.

The V and J genes are TRBV29-1 and TRBJ2-7, with D perhaps matching TRBD1 (5 bases). The germline CDR1 and CDR2 sequences are SQVTM and ANQGSEA. CDR3 length: 12 residues. V was cut by 1 base and J by 9 bases, with 13 bases left in between. The CDR3 region has the DNA TGCAGCGTTGAAGGGCTGTTCAGGGTGCAGTACTTC. Amino acids: CSVEGLFRVQYF.

This rearrangement joins TRBV10-3 to TRBJ2-7; 8 bases are a match to TRBD1. The V gene end was trimmed by 1 base and the J gene end by 0 bases; junction bases not matched to a gene: 5. This CDR3 region has 16 residues. Germline CDR1 ENHRY, CDR2 SYGVKD. CDR3 loop: CAISELYGQGSYEQYF. The CDR3 DNA follows: TGTGCCATCAGTGAGTTGTACGGACAGGGCTCCTACGAGCAGTACTTC.

V gene TRBV27 combines with J gene TRBJ2-1; the D gene is possibly TRBD2 (5 bases). V was cut by 5 bases and J by 12 bases, with 20 bases left in between. CDR3 length: 14 residues. Germline loops: CDR1 MNHEY, CDR2 SMNVEV (reference sequence). The CDR3 sequence: CASSQNRESSRQFF. Written as DNA, the CDR3 is TGTGCCAGCAGTCAAAACCGGGAAAGCTCGAGGCAGTTCTTC.